Detailed here is one TCR beta chain. Vbeta (60) and Jbeta (13) primers were used in the PCR. The data were produced by immunoSEQ multiplex PCR, yet TCRdb's version contains in-frame clones alone and is incomplete. The ten most abundant clones cover less than 20% of a sample with about 87,000 clones. CDR1 MRHNA and CDR2 SNTAGT come from the germline V gene. V lost 5 bases to trimming and J lost 2 bases; unmatched junction nucleotides: 8. The CDR3 totals 15 residues. This specimen belongs to a study of cytomegalovirus exposure and HLA in healthy donors. This chain uses TRBV6-4 with TRBJ2-7; 8 nucleotides agree with TRBD1. This clonotype was sampled from a man in his forties or fifties in good health and CMV-seropositive. Source material: PBMCs. CDR3 bases: TGTGCCAGCAGTCGGCAACACAGGGGGACCTACGAGCAGTACTTC. Its translation: CASSRQHRGTYEQYF.